This is a list of T cell receptor beta chains from one sample in a study of T cell repertoires in cytomegalovirus infection. MiXCR, run by TCRdb on the reads, gives a single entry per CDR3 protein. The data hold some 560,000 distinct CDR3 sequences, with over 35% observed a single time. These receptors lack a known antigen. The sequencing here drew on cultured PBMCs, taken from culture after CMV antigen stimulation. These receptors all come from a human donor in good health (CMV status not recorded). Some clones in this sample may be carry-over from other donors' samples. Each CDR3 is given with its conserved first and last residue. A D gene is named only where the DNA matches it firmly. Not every row has a clone size; where given, it reads once, few, many or a size class.

.	.	TRBJ2-3	TRBV4-3	TGCGCCAGCAGCCAAGATGGCCTAGACACAGATACGCAGTATTTT	CASSQDGLDTDTQYF
few	.	TRBJ2-7	TRBV7-2	TGTGCCAGCAGCTTAATGGGTATCTACGAGCAGTACTTC	CASSLMGIYEQYF
.	.	TRBJ2-1	TRBV12-3/TRBV12-4	TGTGCCAGCAGTTTACAAGGTGGGAGTTATGGTGAGCAGTTCTTC	CASSLQGGSYGEQFF
.	TRBD2	TRBJ2-3	TRBV12-3/TRBV12-4	TGTGCCAGCAGTTTAAATAGCGGGGGGGCGGATACGCAGTATTTT	CASSLNSGGADTQYF
few	.	TRBJ1-5	TRBV7-2	TGTGCCAGCAGCTTAGTAACGGGAGCTAGCAATCAGCCCCAGCATTTT	CASSLVTGASNQPQHF
.	TRBD2	TRBJ2-1	TRBV20-1	TGCAGTGCTAGAGATACTAGCGGGGGGTACAATGAGCAGTTCTTC	CSARDTSGGYNEQFF
.	.	TRBJ2-5	TRBV5-1	TGCGCCAGCAGCTTTGGAACGGGTCAACTAGGAGAGACCCAGTACTTC	CASSFGTGQLGETQYF
few	.	TRBJ1-5	TRBV7-8	TGTGCCAGCAGCCCTAGCGGACAGCCCCAGCCCCAGCATTTT	CASSPSGQPQPQHF
.	TRBD1	TRBJ2-7	TRBV27	TGTGCCAGCAGTTTATCCAGGGGGCAGGACGAGCAGTACTTC	CASSLSRGQDEQYF
.	.	TRBJ1-5	TRBV28	TGTGCCAGCAGCACGAACGGAAACAATCAGCCCCAGCATTTT	CASSTNGNNQPQHF
.	TRBD2	TRBJ2-3	TRBV7-2	TGTGCCAGCAGCTTAGCCCTCCTAGCGGCCACATATACGCAGTATTTT	CASSLALLAATYTQYF